This T cell receptor (beta chain) was profiled in a study of type 1 regulatory T cells. V shed 1 base and J 6 bases; nucleotides not matched to a gene: 3. The CDR3 totals 16 residues. TCRdb called the reads again in MiXCR, with one record for every CDR3 protein. The table has about 18,000 distinct CDR3 sequences, roughly a tenth seen once; the top ten hold approximately 3%. Ten or more counts support this clonotype. The origin of this receptor is a human donor in good health. Sequencing was carried out using CD4+ T cells, either the whole sample or a sorted fraction (not recorded which). The rearrangement links TRBV12-3 or TRBV12-4 to TRBJ1-4; TRBD1 agrees at 12 bases. The CDR3 loop reads CASSLGDRGRDEKLFF. CDR3 in DNA: TGTGCCAGCAGTTTAGGGGACAGGGGGCGAGATGAAAAACTGTTTTTT.